This T cell receptor (beta chain) comes out of a study of T cells in localized non-small cell lung cancer. Study findings and constraints: Only one tumor region was sequenced, so heterogeneity remains possible. The highest T cell clonality was in uninvolved adjacent lung, above tumor. Of the top 100 tumor clones, median roughly 55 were in adjacent lung, around 28 among its top 100.

Germline V gene lookup returns CDR1 SNHLY and CDR2 FYNNEI. The CDR3 totals 15 residues. J was trimmed by 6 bases and V by 2 bases; bases with no gene match: 10. Sequencing was performed with immunoSEQ multiplex PCR; in TCRdb, only in-frame clones are kept and a portion is missing. The table has 30,000 to 40,000 clones, approximately 80% seen once; the top ten hold 17%. Concerning this clone itself: The antigen is unknown.

The chain is built from TRBV2 and TRBJ2-7; 7 bases align to TRBD2. This clonotype was obtained from a male donor aged 60 or older with stage III squamous cell lung carcinoma. Here the sequenced sample was peripheral blood, taken before any cancer treatment. CDR3 DNA: TGTGCCAGCAGTGAAATCCTGGGAGGGAAAAGCGAGCAGTACTTC. This encodes CASSEILGGKSEQYF.